This T cell receptor beta chain was retrieved from a study of radiotherapy plus CTLA-4 blockade in lung cancer. Study-level points and caveats: Peripheral blood showed expansion of tumor-derived TCR clones after radiotherapy and ipilimumab. Best predicting response, reportedly, were early blood T cell clone dynamics, with interferon-beta.

A note on this clone: Antigen specificity is unknown.

Enrolled patients, whose metastatic non-small-cell lung cancer was chemo-refractory, received focal radiation plus CTLA-4 blockade with ipilimumab. Germline V gene lookup returns CDR1 MNHNS and CDR2 SASEGT. The V gene lost 6 bases and the J gene lost 9 bases, with 12 bases spanning the gap. This CDR3 region has 13 residues. Sequencing used immunoSEQ multiplex PCR; TCRdb keeps in-frame clones, though not all of them. The top ten hold approximately 4.5% of the sample, which has just over 60,000 clones, 60% to 85% seen once. This clonotype was sampled from a human donor with non-small cell lung cancer who had a complete response to radiotherapy plus ipilimumab. Sample: peripheral blood, taken from a patient treated with radiotherapy plus ipilimumab. The genes are TRBV6-1 and TRBJ1-6; possibly TRBD1 for D (6 bases). The CDR3 loop is CASRLGHGSPLHF. The CDR3 DNA reads as TGTGCCAGCAGGCTGGGACACGGTTCACCCCTCCACTTT.